The 13 T cell receptor gamma chains presented below share a single source sample, sequenced in a study of γδ T cells in repeated Plasmodium falciparum infection. Vgamma9/Vdelta2+ and Vdelta2-negative gammadelta T cells were flow-sorted from PBMC for bulk sequencing. TCRdb re-processed the multiplex PCR reads via CATT. The sample lists roughly 32,000 gamma-chain clones, almost 1.5% occurring once. Sequencing used gamma-delta T cells from blood. The receptors derive from a pool of human donors (malaria-infected and uninfected, not separated).

Details on this clone: TCRdb records a much larger clone's protein for this DNA, with a difference at residue 4 that likely arises from a read error; the protein given is the translation of the DNA. This chain joins TRGV9 and TRGJ1 or TRGJ2. The J gene, not given by TCRdb, was assigned here from a germline match of the nucleotide sequence. The germline gives CDR1 GITISATS, CDR2 ISYDGTV (reference sequence). This CDR3 has 14 amino acids. Here the CDR3 DNA reads TGTGCCTTGCGGGAGACCCAGGATTATTATAAGAAACTCTTT. This gives the protein CALRETQDYYKKLF.

This clone was observed a few times. A read error likely explains this, since a far larger clone differs by one base. The same CDR3 can be traced to other DNA sequences in this sample. CDR3 bases: TGTGCCTTGTGGGAGGTGCAGTCTACAAGTTTGGGCAAAAAAATCAAGGTATTT. It codes for CALWEVQSTSLGKKIKVF. The chain is built from TRGV9 and TRGJP. No J gene is reported in TCRdb; it was inferred here by comparing the DNA with germline. The junction had 12 bases not matched to a gene; V was cut back by 0 bases and J by 10 bases. The germline V gene has CDR1 GITISATS and CDR2 ISYDGTV (reference sequence). This CDR3 is 18 amino acids long.

In regard to this clone: A read error likely explains why the TCRdb protein, taken from a much larger clone, differs from this DNA's translation at residue 11; the protein shown is translated from the DNA. CDR3 sequence reads: CATWDESNYKELF. CDR3 nucleotide sequence: TGTGCCACCTGGGATGAATCGAACTATAAGGAACTCTTT. TRGV4 is the V gene, and the J gene was not called. Germline CDR1 EGSTGY, CDR2 YDSYTSSV. The CDR3 extends over 13 amino acids.

This clone was seen a handful of times. Translating this DNA gives a protein that differs at residue 6 from the TCRdb one, which belongs to a much larger clone; a read error is likely, and the protein shown is this translation. In the same sample, other DNA sequences code for this CDR3. The V call is TRGV2, the J call TRGJ1 or TRGJ2. Germline loops: CDR1 EGSNGY, CDR2 YDSYNSKV. CDR3 length equals 13 residues. CDR3 in DNA: TGTGCCACCTGGGACCGTCGATATTATAAGAAGCTCTTT. Its translation is CATWDRRYYKKLF.

This clone was counted only a few times. TCRdb's entry gives the protein of a much larger clone, which mismatches this DNA's translation at residue 12, likely from a read error; the protein reported here is translated from the DNA. This chain uses TRGV9 with TRGJP. The J gene comes from matching the DNA to germline here; TCRdb lacks it. CDR3 length: 17 amino acids. Germline V CDR1 and CDR2: GITISATS, ISYDGTV (reference sequence). The CDR3 here is CALWEDLFQLGRKIKVF. The CDR3 DNA follows: TGTGCCTTGTGGGAGGACCTATTCCAGTTGGGCAGAAAAATCAAGGTATTT.

Many counts were recorded for this clone. A much larger clone sits a single nucleotide away, making a read error possible. Within the sample, other DNA sequences also encode this same CDR3. The chain combines TRGV2 with TRGJ1 or TRGJ2. The CDR3 runs to 13 residues. V trimming: 1 base; J trimming: 3 bases; junction bases outside the gene matches: 3. CDR1 EGSNGY and CDR2 YDSYNSKV come from the germline V gene. CDR3 protein: CATWDGCYYKKLF. The CDR3 DNA reads as TGTGCCACCTGGGACGGATGTTATTATAAGAAACTCTTT.

This clone was seen only a few times. The protein held in TCRdb is that of a much larger clone and does not match this DNA's translation at residue 5, likely because of a read error; the protein shown is translated from the DNA. Other DNA sequences of this sample code for an identical CDR3. The CDR3 loop reads CALWGSTGWFKIF. The CDR3 region has the DNA TGTGCCTTGTGGGGCTCCACTGGTTGGTTCAAGATATTT. The gene calls are TRGV9 and TRGJP1. As TCRdb names no J gene, one was assigned here on the basis of a DNA match to germline. The germline gives CDR1 GITISATS, CDR2 ISYDGTV (reference sequence). The trim removed 5 bases at V and 3 bases at J, leaving 3 bases unmatched. CDR3 size: 13 residues.

The sample holds a few counts of this clone. A read error is likely here: a far larger clone is one base away. Within the sample, other DNA sequences also encode this same CDR3. The chain recombines TRGV9 with TRGJP. TCRdb lists no J gene, so it was determined here by aligning the DNA to germline. CDR3 length: 17 residues. The germline V gene encodes CDR1 GITISATS and CDR2 ISYDGTV (reference sequence). The CDR3, as DNA: TGTGCCTTATGGGAGGTCCGGGCAGGTGGGGGCAAAAAAATCAAGGTATTT. Its translation is CALWEVRAGGGKKIKVF.

This clone was recorded many times. This DNA's translation differs at residue 3 from TCRdb's protein, which comes from a much larger clone; a read error is likely, and the protein shown is translated from the DNA. CDR3 in DNA: TGTGCCTCGTGGGAGGATAATTATTATAAGAAACTCTTT. Translating it yields CASWEDNYYKKLF. The V and J genes are TRGV9 and TRGJ1 or TRGJ2. TCRdb records no J gene; here it was assigned by comparing the DNA to germline. The CDR3 is 13 residues long. CDR1 GITISATS and CDR2 ISYDGTV come from the germline V gene (reference sequence).

This clone was found a few times. The translation of this DNA and the TCRdb protein of a much larger clone differ at residue 7, probably owing to a read error; the protein shown here is translated from the DNA. This rearrangement joins TRGV8 to TRGJ1 or TRGJ2. TCRdb leaves out the J gene; it was filled in here by matching the DNA to germline. Germline V gene sequence: CDR1 VENAVY, CDR2 YDSYNSRV. The CDR3 spans 13 residues. V trimming: 4 bases; J trimming: 12 bases; junction bases outside the gene matches: 15. The CDR3 sequence is CATWEYVTQGKLF. In DNA form, the CDR3 reads TGTGCCACCTGGGAATACGTTACGCAGGGGAAACTCTTT.

The table lists this clone with many counts. TCRdb has a much larger clone's protein, which differs at residue 3 from the translation of this DNA, likely because of a read error; what is shown is the protein translated from the DNA. The rearrangement joins TRGV9 to TRGJP. The J gene, missing from TCRdb, was assigned here through DNA to germline matching. The CDR3 has 16 residues. Germline lookup yields CDR1 GITISATS and CDR2 ISYDGTV (reference sequence). The DNA of the CDR3 is TGTGCCTCGTGGGAGGTCGACGAGTTGGGCAAAAAAATCAAGGTATTT. It specifies CASWEVDELGKKIKVF.

This clone has ten or more counts. Translating this DNA gives a protein that differs at residue 11 from the TCRdb one, which belongs to a much larger clone; a read error is likely, and the protein shown is this translation. The chain has TRGV9 and TRGJP. No J segment appears in TCRdb, so it was assigned here by matching the sequence to germline. The germline CDR1 and CDR2 sequences are GITISATS and ISYDGTV (reference sequence). The CDR3 is made up of 17 amino acids. CDR3 sequence: CALWEVPQELDKKIKVF. The DNA of the CDR3 is TGTGCCTTGTGGGAGGTCCCGCAAGAGTTGGACAAAAAAATCAAGGTATTT.

This clone was found many times. A far larger clone is only one base removed, so a read error is likely. The same CDR3 can be traced to other DNA sequences in this sample. J is TRGJP and V is TRGV9. Since TCRdb gives no J gene, matching the DNA to germline was used here to assign it. From germline, CDR1 is GITISATS and CDR2 ISYDGTV (reference sequence). The CDR3 is 17 residues long. Unmatched junction bases numbered 11, after V lost 3 bases and J lost 9 bases. The chain's CDR3 is CALWELPTGLGKKIKVF. The CDR3 coding sequence is TGTGCCTTGTGGGAGCTACCAACGGGGTTGGGCAAAAAAATCAAGGTATTT.